This TCR beta chain comes out of a study of T cell repertoires in cytomegalovirus infection. TCRdb passed the reads through MiXCR, listing each CDR3 protein once. The sample lists approximately 500,000 distinct CDR3 sequences, about 10% occurring once. This clonotype was seen repeatedly, ten times or more. This sequence originates from a human donor in good health (CMV status not recorded). Some clones in this sample may be carry-over from other donors' samples. Sequenced material: PBMCs.

In DNA form, the CDR3 reads TGCAGTGCGCAGACAGGGGGGACTGGAAACACCATATATTTT. Translating it yields CSAQTGGTGNTIYF. J is TRBJ1-3 and V is TRBV20-1; 9 bases match TRBD1. V lost 6 bases and J lost 2; bases outside the gene matches: 5. The CDR3 has 14 residues. CDR1 and CDR2 from the germline V gene are DFQATT and SNEGSKA (reference sequence).